One sample yielded the 28 T cell receptor beta chains listed below, sequenced in a study of sequential checkpoint blockade in melanoma. Only in-frame clones appear in the TCRdb table, and some are missing; sequencing was by immunoSEQ multiplex PCR. The sample has more than 9,000 clones, 76% seen once. Noted treatment: randomized to nivolumab then ipilimumab (arm A) or the reverse (arm B). The source was CD8+ T cells sorted from blood (inferred from file names), collected from a patient given nivolumab and ipilimumab in sequence. These receptors were obtained from a human donor with melanoma.

In regard to this clone: The sample carries other DNA sequences with the same CDR3. This chain joins TRBV27 and TRBJ2-7; 8 nucleotides align to TRBD2. Germline V gene data show CDR1 as MNHEY and CDR2 as SMNVEV (reference sequence). This CDR3 comprises 18 residues. J was trimmed by 0 bases and V by 4 bases; bases with no gene match: 14. In nucleotides, the CDR3 is TGTGCCAGCAGTTCTACACTTCCCTTAGCGGGGAGCTCCTACGAGCAGTACTTC. This codes for CASSSTLPLAGSSYEQYF.

The rearrangement joins TRBV4-2 to TRBJ1-1; the match to TRBD1 covers 9 bases. The trim removed 1 base at V and 4 bases at J, leaving 1 base unmatched. There are 14 residues in the CDR3. Per the germline V gene, CDR1 is LGHNA and CDR2 is YNFKEQ. In DNA form, the CDR3 reads TGTGCCAGCAGCCAAGGGACAGGGGCCACTGAAGCTTTCTTT. Translating it yields CASSQGTGATEAFF.

The J gene is TRBJ1-1, the V gene TRBV19; D might be TRBD1 (5 bases). Germline V gene lookup returns CDR1 LNHDA and CDR2 SQIVND (reference sequence). Trimming took off 2 bases at V and 4 bases at J, with 11 bases between the two ends. The CDR3 sequence is 14 residues long. CDR3 DNA sequence: TGTGCCAGTAGTATACAGGGCGTCGGCACTGAAGCTTTCTTT. Encoded protein: CASSIQGVGTEAFF.

On this clone itself: One junction end does not reproduce the germline sequence, and a read error may be involved. This sequence joins TRBV7-7 and TRBJ2-7; perhaps TRBD2 as D (5 bases). CDR3 size: 14 residues. Germline loops: CDR1 SSHAT, CDR2 FNYEAQ (reference sequence). The CDR3 here is CASSLALGDHEQYF. The CDR3 DNA sequence: TGTGCTAGCAGCTTAGCGCTGGGCGACCACGAGCAGTACTTC.

V is TRBV10-1 and J is TRBJ1-1; D is unclear. Germline CDR1 reads WNHNN; CDR2 reads SYGVQD (reference sequence). V dropped 9 bases and J dropped 6 bases, with 14 bases sitting between them. The CDR3 extends over 12 amino acids. The CDR3: CASVYTKAEAFF. The CDR3 nucleotides read TGCGCCAGTGTTTACACTAAGGCTGAAGCTTTCTTT.

About this clone: A read error may account for a junction end that differs from germline. The V and J genes are TRBV6-4 and TRBJ2-3, with 8 bases that match TRBD2. The germline CDR1 and CDR2 sequences are MRHNA and SNTAGT. The CDR3 loop spans 16 amino acids. The CDR3 DNA sequence: TGTGCCAGCAGTGACTCGGAGCGGGGGAGGACAGATGCGCAGTATTTT. Its translation: CASSDSERGRTDAQYF.

CDR3 residues: CASSQDEGSPLHF. In DNA form, the CDR3 reads TGCGCCAGCAGCCAAGATGAGGGTTCACCCCTCCACTTT. The V gene is TRBV4-3, the J gene TRBJ1-6; D remains unclear. V lost 0 bases to trimming and J lost 9 bases, with 6 bases between them. The germline CDR1 and CDR2 sequences are LGHNA and YSLEER. This CDR3 region has 13 residues.

V gene TRBV10-3 combines with J gene TRBJ1-5; D unclear. This CDR3 spans 17 amino acids. CDR1 ENHRY and CDR2 SYGVKD come from the germline V gene. V lost 0 bases and J 0 bases, leaving 12 bases between the germline ends. The CDR3 bases are TGTGCCATCAGTGAGTCGCGGGCAGGATATAGCAATCAGCCCCAGCATTTT. This encodes CAISESRAGYSNQPQHF.

This chain connects TRBV29-1 to TRBJ2-3; D might be TRBD1 (6 bases). V lost 4 bases, J lost 4 bases, and 12 bases lay in between. CDR1 is SQVTM and CDR2 is ANQGSEA in the germline V gene. The CDR3 extends over 13 amino acids. This CDR3 reads CSVAAGVADTQYF. As DNA, the CDR3 is TGCAGCGTTGCGGCAGGGGTAGCAGATACGCAGTATTTT.

The chain links TRBV2 to TRBJ1-4, with TRBD1 matching over 7 bases. Trimming took 3 bases from V and 6 from J; bases not matched to a gene: 7. The germline V gene encodes CDR1 SNHLY and CDR2 FYNNEI. The CDR3 loop spans 15 amino acids. The CDR3 DNA reads as TGTGCCAGCAGTGATCTGAGGGGGCCGGATGAAAAACTGTTTTTT. Its translation: CASSDLRGPDEKLFF.

The V gene is TRBV4-3, the J gene TRBJ1-2; no definite D call. The germline CDR1 and CDR2 sequences are LGHNA and YSLEER. The V and J ends lost 2 bases and 0 bases respectively, with 10 bases between them. The CDR3 contains 15 residues. CDR3 protein: CASSQTYSTNYGYTF. CDR3 DNA sequence: TGCGCCAGCAGCCAAACCTACAGCACTAACTATGGCTACACCTTC.

This clone has just one count. The CDR3 protein is CASSTGTGAGNTIYF. The CDR3 nucleotides read TGTGCCAGCAGCACTGGGACTGGAGCTGGAAACACCATATATTTT. The V call is TRBV9, the J call TRBJ1-3; D is possibly TRBD1 (5 bases). The germline V gene has CDR1 SGDLS and CDR2 YYNGEE. The CDR3 spans 15 residues. V shed 4 bases and J shed 2 bases, with 13 bases lying between them.

The genes are TRBV11-1 and TRBJ1-3, with D unresolved. This CDR3 has 14 residues. CDR1 is SGHAT and CDR2 is FQDESV in the germline V gene (reference sequence). Trimming stripped 6 bases from V and 0 bases from J, with 9 bases between. CDR3 sequence reads: CASRHTNSGNTIYF. The CDR3 DNA sequence: TGTGCCAGCAGACACACAAACTCTGGAAACACCATATATTTT.

The rearrangement links TRBV19 to TRBJ2-5; 10 bases map to TRBD2. Unmatched junction bases numbered 7, after V lost 5 bases and J lost 4 bases. CDR1 is LNHDA and CDR2 is SQIVND in the germline V gene (reference sequence). The CDR3 contains 15 residues. In DNA form, the CDR3 reads TGTGCCAGTAGTTCGACGGGACTAGCGAGAGAGACCCAGTACTTC. This translates into CASSSTGLARETQYF.

This clone was seen more than once but under ten times. V gene TRBV5-8 combines with J gene TRBJ2-7; TRBD2 might be the D (5 bases). Trimming took off 1 base at V and 0 bases at J, with 11 bases between the two ends. The CDR3 runs 15 residues. Germline values: CDR1 SGHTS, CDR2 YDEGEE. The CDR3 bases are TGTGCCAGCAGCTTGTTTGGGAGCAGCTCCTACGAGCAGTACTTC. Translating gives CASSLFGSSSYEQYF.

This clone was counted between two and nine times. The V gene is TRBV9, the J gene TRBJ2-7; D is possibly TRBD1 (6 bases). The CDR3 sequence is 14 residues long. The germline V gene has CDR1 SGDLS and CDR2 YYNGEE. V lost 0 bases and J lost 6, with 13 bases in between. DNA of the CDR3: TGTGCCAGCAGCGTAGGAGGGGGAACCGGCGAGCAGTACTTC. Its translation is CASSVGGGTGEQYF.

The V gene is TRBV19, the J gene TRBJ2-3; 9 bases fit TRBD2. J was trimmed by 2 bases and V by 0 bases; bases with no gene match: 6. The CDR3 contains 17 residues. Germline V lookup: CDR1 LNHDA, CDR2 SQIVND (reference sequence). The CDR3 loop reads CASSIDPTSGNTDTQYF. For the CDR3, the DNA is TGTGCCAGTAGTATAGATCCGACTAGCGGTAACACAGATACGCAGTATTTT. The full variable domain, completed using reference TRBV19 and TRBJ2-3, is DGGITQSPKYLFRKEGQNVTLSCEQNLNHDAMYWYRQDPGQGLRLIYYSQIVNDFQKGDIAEGYSVSREKKESFPLTVTSAQKNPTAFYLCASSIDPTSGNTDTQYFGPGTRLTVL.

This clone was detected only once. The DNA of the CDR3 is TGCGCCAGCGCGTCGACGTCGCTGACTGGCAATCAGCCCCAGCATTTT. As protein: CASASTSLTGNQPQHF. V usage is TRBV5-1 and J usage is TRBJ1-5; the D is unclear. CDR3 length equals 16 residues. The germline gives CDR1 SGHRS, CDR2 YFSETQ. Trimming cost V 7 bases and J 2 bases, with 19 bases left between them.

The chain recombines TRBV6-6 with TRBJ1-6, with TRBD1 matching 10 bases. CDR1 and CDR2 (germline): MNHNY, SVGAGI (reference sequence). The junction had 3 bases not matched to a gene; V was cut back by 4 bases and J by 9 bases. This CDR3 has 14 amino acids. The CDR3 DNA is TGTGCCAGCAGTTCGGACAGGGGGTTTTCACCCCTCCACTTT. It specifies CASSSDRGFSPLHF.

Within the sample, this clone is medium-sized (0.01 to 0.1%). Other DNA variants within this sample encode the same CDR3. This chain uses TRBV19 with TRBJ2-1; 10 bases are shared with TRBD2. Trimming took 1 base from V and 10 from J; bases not matched to a gene: 7. Germline CDR1 and CDR2: LNHDA and SQIVND (reference sequence). The length of the CDR3 is 15 residues. This CDR3 reads CASSIGASGGNEQFF. The CDR3 bases are TGTGCCAGTAGTATAGGGGCTAGCGGGGGTAACGAGCAGTTCTTC.

The chain uses TRBV27 and TRBJ1-2; TRBD1 is a possible D gene (5 bases). Germline CDR1 and CDR2: MNHEY and SMNVEV (reference sequence). The CDR3 runs 15 residues. V was cut by 6 bases and J by 2 bases, with 16 bases left in between. Here the CDR3 reads CASSPAQGLNYGYTF. The CDR3 DNA sequence: TGTGCCAGCAGCCCAGCTCAGGGCTTGAACTATGGCTACACCTTC.

The rearrangement links TRBV15 to TRBJ1-2; the match to TRBD1 covers 7 bases. Germline V gene lookup returns CDR1 LNHNV and CDR2 YYDKDF (reference sequence). The CDR3 covers 15 residues. V trimming: 3 bases; J trimming: 3 bases; junction bases outside the gene matches: 7. The CDR3 DNA is TGTGCCACCAGCAGTTCGAGGGGGCCAGACTATGGCTACACCTTC. Translated, it gives CATSSSRGPDYGYTF.

This clone was detected once. The J gene is TRBJ1-4, the V gene TRBV7-9, with 9 bases identical to TRBD1. Trimming took 4 bases from V and 4 from J; bases not matched to a gene: 4. CDR1 and CDR2 (germline): SEHNR, FQNEAQ (reference sequence). The CDR3 extends over 15 amino acids. The CDR3 nucleotides are TGTGCCAGCAGCTCTCCGGGACAGGGTAATGAAAAACTGTTTTTT. It codes for CASSSPGQGNEKLFF. The full variable domain, with the rest looked up from reference TRBV7-9 and TRBJ1-4, is DTGVSQNPRHKITKRGQNVTFRCDPISEHNRLYWYRQTLGQGPEFLTYFQNEAQLEKSRLLSDRFSAERPKGSFSTLEIQRTEQGDSAMYLCASSSPGQGNEKLFFGSGTQLSVL.

This clone was observed once. The chain links TRBV29-1 to TRBJ1-1; TRBD1 matches at 7 bases. The CDR3 spans 13 residues. Losses at the gene ends were 7 bases for V and 1 base for J; bases not matched to a gene: 6. Germline lookup yields CDR1 SQVTM and CDR2 ANQGSEA. CDR3 nucleotide sequence: TGCAGCGCGCCCGGGACAGAGAACACTGAAGCTTTCTTT. As protein: CSAPGTENTEAFF. The full variable domain, rest sourced from reference TRBV29-1 and TRBJ1-1, is SAVISQKPSRDICQRGTSLTIQCQVDSQVTMMFWYRQQPGQSLTLIATANQGSEATYESGFVIDKFPISRPNLTFSTLTVSNMSPEDSSIYLCSAPGTENTEAFFGQGTRLTVV.

This clone has just a few counts. The V gene is TRBV29-1, the J gene TRBJ2-7; 11 nucleotides agree with TRBD1. Germline V CDR1 and CDR2: SQVTM, ANQGSEA. The ends lost 7 bases at V and 4 bases at J; junction bases unmatched: 3. The CDR3 runs to 12 residues. The CDR3 nucleotides are TGCAGCGGAGGGACAGGGGGATACGAGCAGTACTTC. Amino acids: CSGGTGGYEQYF.

This clone was observed a handful of times. V gene TRBV7-9 combines with J gene TRBJ2-3, with 7 bases aligning to TRBD1. The germline V gene has CDR1 SEHNR and CDR2 FQNEAQ (reference sequence). The CDR3 runs to 16 residues. Trimming took 4 bases from V and 0 from J; bases not matched to a gene: 7. The DNA for the CDR3 is TGTGCCAGCAGCTCAACGGACAGGAAGAGCACAGATACGCAGTATTTT. It translates to CASSSTDRKSTDTQYF.

V and J are TRBV28 and TRBJ1-2, with D possibly matching TRBD1 (5 bases). The CDR3 runs 14 residues. In germline, CDR1 is MDHEN, CDR2 SYDVKM. Trimming took 3 bases from V and 3 from J, leaving 11 bases between them. Written as DNA, the CDR3 is TGTGCCAGCAGTTTTCAGGGTGCGGACTATGGCTACACCTTC. This codes for CASSFQGADYGYTF.

The J gene is TRBJ2-7, the V gene TRBV29-1; tentatively, D is TRBD1 (5 bases). The CDR3 extends over 13 amino acids. Deletions cut 6 bases from V and 1 base from J, with 13 bases between. Per the germline V gene, CDR1 is SQVTM and CDR2 is ANQGSEA. The CDR3 nucleotides are TGCAGCGTCACTGGCAGGGAATCCTACGAGCAGTACTTC. Residues: CSVTGRESYEQYF.